This TCR beta chain was identified in a study of T cell changes during pregnancy in multiple sclerosis. CDR3 length: 14 amino acids. Per germline, CDR1 SGHVS and CDR2 FQNEAQ. The ends lost 5 bases at V and 3 bases at J; junction bases unmatched: 7. This table comes from immunoSEQ multiplex PCR, and its TCRdb copy is limited to in-frame clones, with some not included. This table has more than 75,000 clones, approximately 94% appearing once. This TCR derives from a female donor with multiple sclerosis, enrolled in a pregnancy study. The rearrangement joins TRBV7-8 to TRBJ2-7; TRBD1 matches 7 bases. Sequenced material: peripheral blood, taken in the third trimester of pregnancy. CDR3 region: CASSQGDRYYEQYF. Written as DNA, the CDR3 is TGTGCCAGCAGCCAGGGGGACAGATACTACGAGCAGTACTTC. The full variable domain, its missing parts supplied by reference TRBV7-8 and TRBJ2-7, is GAGVSQSPRYKVAKRGQDVALRCDPISGHVSLFWYQQALGQGPEFLTYFQNEAQLDKSGLPSDRFFAERPEGSVSTLKIQRTQQEDSAVYLCASSQGDRYYEQYFGPGTRLTVT.